The 9 T cell receptor beta chains given below trace back to one sample, sequenced in a study of CD4 and CD8 cells across lung adenocarcinoma regions. A single record per CDR3 protein comes from TCRdb applying MiXCR to the PCR reads. This sample has tens of thousands of distinct CDR3 sequences; approximately 52% occur once, and the top ten carry about 21%. The sample taken for sequencing was CD4+ T cells from the center of a lung tumor. These receptor sequences come from a male donor with lung adenocarcinoma. The CD4 and CD8 labels of this study may be unreliable.

This clonotype was seen a single time. The V gene is TRBV6-1, the J gene TRBJ2-2, with D uncertain. The J call may be mistaken, given a closer DNA end match to TRBJ2-3. This CDR3 is 15 amino acids long. The V gene's germline CDR1 is MNHNS and CDR2 SASEGT. The CDR3: CARGLQSVIPGKQYF. The CDR3 DNA is TGTGCCAGGGGCCTCCAGTCCGTGATTCCCGGTAAGCAGTATTTT.

As concerns this clonotype: A much larger clonotype is one base distant, so this may be a read error. The chain combines TRBV7-8 with TRBJ2-1, with 14 nucleotides matching TRBD2. The CDR3 runs to 16 residues. Trimming at V came to 5 bases and at J to 10 bases, leaving 10 bases not matched to a gene. Germline loops: CDR1 SGHVS, CDR2 FQNEAQ. The CDR3: CASSPRLAGGLEEQFF. For the CDR3, the DNA is TGTGCCAGCAGCCCCAGACTAGCGGGAGGGTTGGAGGAGCAGTTCTTC.

Remarks on this clonotype: One end of the junction fails to match germline, which may point to a read error. V usage is TRBV27 and J usage is TRBJ2-3, with D tentatively TRBD1 or TRBD2 (5 bases each). Germline loops: CDR1 MNHEY, CDR2 SMNVEV (reference sequence). CDR3 size: 16 residues. DNA for the CDR3: TGTGCCAGCGGGGGAATCGGGGCACGCGTCACAGAGACGCAGTATTTT. Protein: CASGGIGARVTETQYF.

Points on this clonotype: Sequence at one end of the junction differs from germline and may be a read error. V usage is TRBV7-6 and J usage is TRBJ2-5; perhaps D is TRBD1 or TRBD2 (6 bases each). Germline loops: CDR1 SGHVS, CDR2 FNYEAQ. The CDR3 spans 17 residues. The CDR3 region has the DNA TGTGCCAGCAGCGCGGAGTCCGGGGGCCCCCAGGGCGAGACGCAGTACTTT. Protein sequence: CASSAESGGPQGETQYF.

The CDR3 DNA follows: TGTGCGGGGCGCGGGGGCGGGACCACAGAGACCCAGTACTTC. Its translation is CAGRGGGTTETQYF. V gene TRBV27 combines with J gene TRBJ2-5; D is possibly TRBD2 (7 bases). The CDR3 contains 14 residues. Germline CDR1 and CDR2: MNHEY and SMNVEV (reference sequence).

About this clonotype itself: A much larger clone sits a single nucleotide away, making a read error possible. The chain couples TRBV27 to TRBJ2-1; TRBD2 might be the D (6 bases). The last part of the DNA fits TRBJ2-7 better; the J call may be wrong. The germline gives CDR1 MNHEY, CDR2 SMNVEV (reference sequence). This CDR3 has 12 amino acids. The CDR3 nucleotides are TGTGCCAGCGGACTACAATACAATGAGCAGTACTTC. It yields the protein CASGLQYNEQYF.

This clonotype has at least ten counts. The chain is built from TRBV6-5 and TRBJ1-1, with 8 bases matching TRBD1. Germline CDR1 and CDR2: MNHEY and SVGAGI. There are 14 residues in the CDR3. V lost 0 bases, J lost 7 bases, and 4 bases stayed unmatched. CDR3 loop: CASSYSQGAGEAFF. CDR3 nucleotide sequence: TGTGCCAGCAGTTACTCGCAGGGGGCAGGTGAAGCTTTCTTT.

This clonotype occurred many times. The J gene is TRBJ2-1, the V gene TRBV6-5; the D gene could be TRBD1 or TRBD2 (5 bases each). The J call may be incorrect, as the DNA end agrees better with TRBJ2-7. Germline assignment: CDR1 MNHEY and CDR2 SVGAGI. The CDR3 is made up of 15 amino acids. The DNA for the CDR3 is TGTGCCAGCAGTTATGATGGGACGCCATCCTACGAGCAGTACTTC. This sequence encodes CASSYDGTPSYEQYF.

With regard to this clonotype: Sequence at one end of the junction differs from germline and may be a read error. V and J are TRBV27 and TRBJ2-4, with D possibly being TRBD1 (5 bases). This CDR3 comprises 12 residues. Germline V gene lookup returns CDR1 MNHEY and CDR2 SMNVEV (reference sequence). The CDR3 sequence is CASSPGKDIQYF. The DNA for the CDR3 is TGTGCCAGCAGTCCAGGGAAAGACATTCAGTACTTT.